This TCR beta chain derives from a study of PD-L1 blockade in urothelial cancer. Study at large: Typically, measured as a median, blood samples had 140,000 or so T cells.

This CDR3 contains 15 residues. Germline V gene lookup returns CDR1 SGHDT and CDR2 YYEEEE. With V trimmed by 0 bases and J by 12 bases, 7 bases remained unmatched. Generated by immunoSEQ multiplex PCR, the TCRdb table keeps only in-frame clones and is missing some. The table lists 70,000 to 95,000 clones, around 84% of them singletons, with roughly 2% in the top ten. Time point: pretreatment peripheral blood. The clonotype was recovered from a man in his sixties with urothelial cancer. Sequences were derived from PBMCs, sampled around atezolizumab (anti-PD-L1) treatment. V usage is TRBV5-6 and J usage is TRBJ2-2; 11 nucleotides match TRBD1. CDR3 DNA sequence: TGTGCCAGCAGCTTGGCGGGACAGGGGGGTTCGAAGCTGTTTTTT. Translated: CASSLAGQGGSKLFF.